Each of the 22 T cell receptor beta chains below was sequenced from the same sample in a study of blood T cell repertoires in COVID-19. Generated by immunoSEQ multiplex PCR, the TCRdb table keeps only in-frame clones and is missing some. The profile shows around 200,000 clones, roughly four fifths of them singletons. The material sequenced was PBMCs or T cells enriched from blood (not recorded which). The receptors shown here come from a man aged 35 to 55 who had recovered from COVID-19.

The chain couples TRBV15 to TRBJ1-6; D ambiguous. The V and J ends lost 5 bases and 7 bases respectively, with 9 bases between them. The CDR3 is made up of 13 amino acids. CDR1 LNHNV and CDR2 YYDKDF come from the germline V gene (reference sequence). The CDR3 is CATSGPGNSPLHF. In DNA, the CDR3 is TGTGCCACCAGCGGCCCCGGGAATTCACCCCTCCACTTT. The whole variable domain, filled in from reference TRBV15 and TRBJ1-6, reads DAMVIQNPRYQVTQFGKPVTLSCSQTLNHNVMYWYQQKSSQAPKLLFHYYDKDFNNEADTPDNFQSRRPNTSFCFLDIRSPGLGDTAMYLCATSGPGNSPLHFGNGTRLTVT.

This clone was counted only a few times. The genes are TRBV5-1 and TRBJ1-3; D gene ambiguous. Trimming took 0 bases from V and 0 from J, leaving 7 bases between them. The CDR3 is 15 amino acids. CDR1 is SGHRS and CDR2 is YFSETQ in the germline V gene. CDR3 sequence reads: CASSLAGNSGNTIYF. The CDR3 DNA reads TGCGCCAGCAGCTTGGCAGGAAACTCTGGAAACACCATATATTTT.

This sequence joins TRBV19 and TRBJ2-6; 8 positions agree with TRBD1. This CDR3 spans 16 amino acids. The V segment lost 5 bases and the J segment 0 bases; nucleotides outside the gene matches: 3. Germline CDR1 reads LNHDA; CDR2 reads SQIVND (reference sequence). This chain's CDR3 is CASSDTGGSGANVLTF. The CDR3 DNA sequence: TGTGCCAGTAGTGACACAGGGGGCTCTGGGGCCAACGTCCTGACTTTC. The complete variable domain, with remaining parts taken from reference TRBV19 and TRBJ2-6, reads DGGITQSPKYLFRKEGQNVTLSCEQNLNHDAMYWYRQDPGQGLRLIYYSQIVNDFQKGDIAEGYSVSREKKESFPLTVTSAQKNPTAFYLCASSDTGGSGANVLTFGAGSRLTVL.

V gene TRBV10-1 combines with J gene TRBJ1-1; 8 bases match TRBD1. There are 13 residues in the CDR3. The germline CDR1 and CDR2 sequences are WNHNN and SYGVQD (reference sequence). The J segment lost 4 bases and the V segment lost 4 bases, leaving 2 bases of the junction unmatched. The CDR3 spells CASSGQGFTEAFF. For the CDR3, the DNA is TGCGCCAGCAGTGGACAGGGGTTCACTGAAGCTTTCTTT.

The rearrangement uses TRBV11-2 and TRBJ1-1; possibly TRBD1 for D (5 bases). The CDR3 is made up of 14 amino acids. Trimming took 0 bases from V and 5 from J, leaving 10 bases between them. Germline CDR1 is SGHAT and CDR2 is FQNNGV. CDR3 DNA sequence: TGTGCCAGCAGCTTAGATCAGGGATGGACTGAAGCTTTCTTT. Its translation is CASSLDQGWTEAFF.

The chain joins TRBV5-4 to TRBJ2-7; TRBD1 might be the D (6 bases). Germline V CDR1 and CDR2: SGHNT, YYREEE (reference sequence). Trimming shortened V by 4 bases and J by 2 bases, and 10 bases separated the two germline ends. The CDR3 spans 13 residues. The CDR3, as DNA: TGTGCCAGCAGCCAGGGACAAACCTACGAGCAGTACTTC. Protein: CASSQGQTYEQYF.

This clone was counted a few times. The chain joins TRBV5-4 to TRBJ1-2, with D unresolved. V was pared by 4 bases and J by 2 bases, with 15 bases between. The CDR3 sequence is 15 residues long. Germline V lookup: CDR1 SGHNT, CDR2 YYREEE (reference sequence). The CDR3 sequence is CASSDASRGNYGYTF. CDR3 nucleotides: TGTGCCAGCAGCGACGCCTCACGAGGGAACTATGGCTACACCTTC.

V is TRBV2 and J is TRBJ2-2; D is unresolved. Germline CDR1 and CDR2: SNHLY and FYNNEI. This CDR3 contains 14 residues. Deletions cut 4 bases from V and 5 bases from J, with 11 bases between. The chain's CDR3 is CASSATIGTGELFF. The CDR3 DNA is TGTGCCAGCAGTGCCACCATCGGGACCGGGGAGCTGTTTTTT.

This chain uses TRBV11-2 with TRBJ2-1, with a weak D call TRBD2 (6 bases). This CDR3 has 14 residues. CDR1 is SGHAT and CDR2 is FQNNGV in the germline V gene. V was clipped by 0 bases and J by 9 bases, with 12 bases between them. The CDR3 region is CASSLETGVGEQFF. The CDR3 DNA sequence: TGTGCCAGCAGCTTAGAGACGGGAGTGGGTGAGCAGTTCTTC.

In its sample, this clone was seen a few times. The rearrangement links TRBV5-1 to TRBJ1-1; a weak D match, TRBD1 (6 bases). V lost 2 bases, J lost 1 base, and 12 bases lay in between. Germline CDR1 is SGHRS and CDR2 is YFSETQ. CDR3 length: 15 residues. The CDR3 DNA reads TGCGCCAGCAGCTTTTCGGGGACACCGAACACTGAAGCTTTCTTT. Amino acids: CASSFSGTPNTEAFF. Full variable domain (rest looked up from reference TRBV5-1 and TRBJ1-1): KAGVTQTPRYLIKTRGQQVTLSCSPISGHRSVSWYQQTPGQGLQFLFEYFSETQRNKGNFPGRFSGRQFSNSRSEMNVSTLELGDSALYLCASSFSGTPNTEAFFGQGTRLTVV.

The gene calls are TRBV10-1 and TRBJ1-6; D is possibly TRBD1 (5 bases). The germline V gene has CDR1 WNHNN and CDR2 SYGVQD (reference sequence). V was cut by 2 bases and J by 7 bases, with 12 bases left in between. This CDR3 comprises 15 residues. The CDR3 region has the DNA TGCGCCAGCAGTGAGGGCGGGGGAAGAAATTCACCCCTCCACTTT. It yields the protein CASSEGGGRNSPLHF.

This chain joins TRBV4-1 and TRBJ2-1; 7 bases align to TRBD2. Trimming removed 3 bases from V and 6 bases from J; junction bases left unmatched: 5. Germline CDR1 reads MGHRA; CDR2 reads YSYEKL. The CDR3 has 14 residues. CDR3 sequence reads: CASSHGEGGNEQFF. The CDR3 region has the DNA TGCGCCAGCAGCCATGGGGAGGGAGGCAATGAGCAGTTCTTC.

This chain links TRBV6-5 with TRBJ2-7; possible D gene TRBD2, 5 bases. V lost 7 bases, J lost 5 bases, and 18 bases lay in between. This CDR3 has 14 amino acids. Germline CDR1 is MNHEY and CDR2 is SVGAGI. As DNA, the CDR3 is TGTGCCAGCAAGCTGGACGGCCGAGGGAACGAGCAGTACTTC. Protein: CASKLDGRGNEQYF.

V gene TRBV3-1 (or the pseudogene TRBV3-2) combines with J gene TRBJ1-4, with D possibly TRBD1 on 6 matching bases. Germline V lookup: CDR1 LGHDT, CDR2 YNNKEL (reference sequence). Trimming removed 4 bases at V and 10 bases at J, with 19 bases between. The CDR3 is made up of 15 amino acids. CDR3 protein: CASSPRTAPAGKLFF. The CDR3, as DNA: TGTGCCAGCAGCCCCCGGACAGCGCCTGCGGGAAAACTGTTTTTT.

This chain links TRBV18 with TRBJ1-1; tentative D call: TRBD1 (6 bases). Per the germline V gene, CDR1 is KGHSH and CDR2 is LQKENI. There are 15 residues in the CDR3. The germline V and J ends were trimmed by 4 bases and 4 bases, with 16 bases remaining between them. The CDR3 nucleotides are TGTGCCAGCTCACAATCGACAGGCACAGTCACTGAAGCTTTCTTT. Translating gives CASSQSTGTVTEAFF.

V usage is TRBV5-4 and J usage is TRBJ1-2, with 8 bases that match TRBD1. Germline-derived CDR1 and CDR2 are SGHNT and YYREEE (reference sequence). CDR3 length: 15 amino acids. J lost 5 bases, V lost 0 bases, and 6 bases had no gene match. In DNA, the CDR3 is TGTGCCAGCAGCTTGGGGGGACAGGCCACTTATGGCTACACCTTC. Amino acid sequence: CASSLGGQATYGYTF.

V usage is TRBV29-1 and J usage is TRBJ2-7, with 12 bases lining up with TRBD2. There are 17 residues in the CDR3. Germline CDR1 reads SQVTM; CDR2 reads ANQGSEA. V shed 6 bases, J shed 6 bases, and the junction held 18 bases outside the gene matches. This CDR3 is CSVTGGALAGGEAEQYF. The CDR3 bases are TGCAGCGTAACTGGGGGAGCACTAGCGGGAGGAGAGGCCGAGCAGTACTTC.

The chain is built from TRBV11-2 and TRBJ2-7; no reliable D call. Germline V lookup: CDR1 SGHAT, CDR2 FQNNGV. The germline V and J ends were trimmed by 3 bases and 2 bases, with 2 bases remaining between them. The CDR3 spans 11 residues. CDR3 amino acids: CASSFTYEQYF. CDR3 sequence (DNA): TGTGCCAGCAGCTTCACCTACGAGCAGTACTTC.

This rearrangement joins TRBV19 to TRBJ1-5; D remains unclear. From germline, CDR1 is LNHDA and CDR2 SQIVND (reference sequence). The CDR3 is made up of 15 amino acids. Trimming pared 3 bases from V and 4 bases from J, leaving 13 bases between. DNA for the CDR3: TGTGCCAGTAGTATGGTTCAAGTCGGGAATCAGCCCCAGCATTTT. Protein: CASSMVQVGNQPQHF. The variable domain in full, completed from reference TRBV19 and TRBJ1-5, reads DGGITQSPKYLFRKEGQNVTLSCEQNLNHDAMYWYRQDPGQGLRLIYYSQIVNDFQKGDIAEGYSVSREKKESFPLTVTSAQKNPTAFYLCASSMVQVGNQPQHFGDGTRLSIL.

This clone appeared a few times. The chain joins TRBV7-9 to TRBJ1-2, with no clear D. The germline gives CDR1 SEHNR, CDR2 FQNEAQ (reference sequence). The CDR3 covers 15 residues. Between the trimmed V and J ends, which lost 4 bases and 6 bases, there was a span of 18 bases. CDR3 in amino acids: CASSSSGSGIDGYTF. The CDR3 DNA is TGTGCCAGCAGCTCTTCTGGGAGCGGGATTGATGGCTACACCTTC.

This chain links TRBV19 with TRBJ1-2; TRBD1 aligns across 7 bases. Germline V CDR1 and CDR2: LNHDA, SQIVND (reference sequence). V was pared by 7 bases and J by 6 bases, with 8 bases of the junction left unmatched. The CDR3 has 13 amino acids. For the CDR3, the DNA is TGTGCCAGTATGGGGGGACAGTCGCATGGCTACACCTTC. Its protein is CASMGGQSHGYTF.

The chain is built from TRBV10-2 and TRBJ2-1; possibly TRBD2 for D (5 bases). There are 13 residues in the CDR3. The V gene lost 3 bases and the J gene lost 8 bases, with 11 bases spanning the gap. Germline V gene data show CDR1 as WSHSY and CDR2 as SAAADI. The CDR3: CASSERERDEQFF. As DNA, the CDR3 is TGCGCCAGCAGTGAAAGGGAGCGCGATGAGCAGTTCTTC.